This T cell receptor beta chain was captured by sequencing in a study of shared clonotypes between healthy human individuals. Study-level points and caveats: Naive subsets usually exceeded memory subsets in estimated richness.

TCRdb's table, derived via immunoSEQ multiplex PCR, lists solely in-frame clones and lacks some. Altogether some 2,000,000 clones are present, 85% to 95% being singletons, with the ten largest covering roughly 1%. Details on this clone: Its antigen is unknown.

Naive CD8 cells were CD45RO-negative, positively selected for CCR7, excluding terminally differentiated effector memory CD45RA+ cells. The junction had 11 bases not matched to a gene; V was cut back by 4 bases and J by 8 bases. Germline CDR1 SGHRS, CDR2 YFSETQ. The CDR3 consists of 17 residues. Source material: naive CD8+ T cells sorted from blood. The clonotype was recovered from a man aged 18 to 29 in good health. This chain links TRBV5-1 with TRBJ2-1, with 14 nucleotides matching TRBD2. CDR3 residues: CASSPRLAGGWGDEQFF. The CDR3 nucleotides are TGCGCCAGCAGCCCAAGACTAGCGGGAGGGTGGGGAGATGAGCAGTTCTTC.